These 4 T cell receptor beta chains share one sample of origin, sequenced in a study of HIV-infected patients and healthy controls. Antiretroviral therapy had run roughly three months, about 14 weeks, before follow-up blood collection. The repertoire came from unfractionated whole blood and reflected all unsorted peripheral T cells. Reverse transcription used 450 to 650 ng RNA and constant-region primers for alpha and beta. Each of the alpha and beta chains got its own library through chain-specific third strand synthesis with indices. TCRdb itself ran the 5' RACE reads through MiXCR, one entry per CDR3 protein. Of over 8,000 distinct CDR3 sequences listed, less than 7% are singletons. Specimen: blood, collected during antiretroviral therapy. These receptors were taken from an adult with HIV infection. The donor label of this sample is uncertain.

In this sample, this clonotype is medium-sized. CDR3 in DNA: TGTGCCAGCAAAGGGACTAGCGCCTACAATGAGCAGTTCTTC. Translation gives CASKGTSAYNEQFF. The rearrangement links TRBV7-9 to TRBJ2-1; 10 bases are a match to TRBD2. Germline-derived CDR1 and CDR2 are SEHNR and FQNEAQ (reference sequence). The CDR3 length is 14 residues. V dropped 7 bases and J dropped 2; count of bases not matched to a gene: 2.

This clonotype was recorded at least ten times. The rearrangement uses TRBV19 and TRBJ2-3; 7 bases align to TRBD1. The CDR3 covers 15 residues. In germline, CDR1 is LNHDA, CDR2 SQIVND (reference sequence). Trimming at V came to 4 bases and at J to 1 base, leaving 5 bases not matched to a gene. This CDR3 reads CASSTRGQRTDTQYF. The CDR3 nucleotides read TGTGCCAGTAGTACTAGGGGACAGCGCACAGATACGCAGTATTTT.

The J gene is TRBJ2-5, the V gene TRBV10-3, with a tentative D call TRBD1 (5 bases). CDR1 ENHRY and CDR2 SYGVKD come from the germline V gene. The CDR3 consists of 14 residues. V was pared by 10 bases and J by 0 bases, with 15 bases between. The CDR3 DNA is TGTGCCAGCTCGAGGCAGGGAAACCAAGAGACCCAGTACTTC. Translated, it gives CASSRQGNQETQYF.

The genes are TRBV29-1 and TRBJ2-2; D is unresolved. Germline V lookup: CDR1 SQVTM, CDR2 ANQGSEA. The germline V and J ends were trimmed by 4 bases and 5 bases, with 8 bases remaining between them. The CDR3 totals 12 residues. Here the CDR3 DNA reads TGCAGCGTTGCCCACTGGACCGGGGAGCTGTTTTTT. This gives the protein CSVAHWTGELFF.